A selection of T cell receptor beta chains follows, all from one sample in a study of OX40 agonist ivuxolimab in advanced cancers. Sequencing used immunoSEQ multiplex PCR; TCRdb keeps in-frame clones, though not all of them. This sample yields roughly 90,000 clones, of which 94% are seen a single time; over 2.5% belongs to the top ten. The sequenced sample was CD4+ or CD8+ T cells sorted from blood, obtained in a trial of the OX40 agonist ivuxolimab. The receptors were gathered from an adult with an advanced solid tumor such as melanoma, head and neck, liver or kidney cancer. Both conserved end residues are part of each CDR3. The D gene is left open where the match is weak. Some rows have no size entry. The others give once, few or many, or a class for an expanded clone.

NA | TRBJ1-1 | TRBV5-8 | NA | CASSPFGMAFF | TGTGCCAGCAGCCCCTTTGGAATGGCTTTCTTT
NA | TRBJ2-1 | TRBV30 | once | CAWSVGGGPYNEQFF | TGTGCCTGGAGTGTGGGAGGGGGCCCCTACAATGAGCAGTTCTTC
TRBD1 | TRBJ2-1 | TRBV5-4 | NA | CATSTGGMNEQFF | TGTGCCACCTCGACAGGGGGCATGAATGAGCAGTTCTTC
NA | TRBJ1-1 | TRBV6-5 | NA | CASIGLGTEAFF | TGTGCCAGCATAGGTTTAGGTACTGAAGCTTTCTTT
NA | TRBJ1-2 | TRBV30 | NA | CAWRGGGINYGYTF | TGTGCCTGGAGAGGGGGGGGCATCAACTATGGCTACACCTTC
NA | TRBJ2-7 | TRBV9 | NA | CASSVGGSTYEQYF | TGTGCCAGCAGCGTAGGGGGATCGACCTACGAGCAGTACTTC
NA | TRBJ2-5 | TRBV28 | NA | CASSLKSGLGGTQYF | TGTGCCAGCAGTCTTAAATCAGGGCTCGGCGGGACCCAGTACTTC
NA | TRBJ2-3 | TRBV6-5 | NA | CASSYSNAAWDTQYF | TGTGCCAGCAGTTACTCGAACGCGGCTTGGGATACGCAGTATTTT
NA | TRBJ1-6 | TRBV19 | NA | CASSTPGPAYNSPLHF | TGTGCCAGTAGTACGCCAGGGCCCGCCTATAATTCACCCCTCCACTTT
NA | TRBJ2-1 | TRBV19 | NA | CASSIVSSYNEQFF | TGTGCCAGTAGTATAGTCAGCTCCTACAATGAGCAGTTCTTC
TRBD2 | TRBJ2-1 | TRBV29-1 | NA | CSVELAGAREQFF | TGCAGCGTTGAATTAGCGGGAGCACGTGAGCAGTTCTTC
TRBD2 | TRBJ2-1 | TRBV4-1 | NA | CASSQLLRGDNEQFF | TGCGCCAGCAGCCAACTTCTACGGGGGGACAATGAGCAGTTCTTC
TRBD1 | TRBJ1-1 | TRBV28 | NA | CASSTFRGLETEAFF | TGTGCCAGCAGTACCTTCAGGGGGCTGGAAACTGAAGCTTTCTTT
TRBD2 | TRBJ2-7 | TRBV27 | NA | CASSPGTSDLYEQYF | TGTGCCAGCAGCCCGGGGACTAGCGATCTCTACGAGCAGTACTTC
NA | TRBJ2-7 | TRBV10-1 | NA | CASSEGGYEQYF | TGCGCCAGCAGCGAGGGGGGCTACGAGCAGTACTTC
NA | TRBJ2-7 | TRBV10-2 | NA | CASSEEGGVLSYEQYF | TGCGCCAGCAGTGAAGAAGGAGGGGTTCTCTCCTACGAGCAGTACTTC
NA | TRBJ2-1 | TRBV6-1 | NA | CASSEFGWPPYNEQFF | TGTGCCAGCAGTGAGTTTGGGTGGCCACCCTACAATGAGCAGTTCTTC
NA | TRBJ2-2 | TRBV11-2 | NA | CASSPGVGELFF | TGTGCCAGCAGCCCAGGGGTCGGGGAGCTGTTTTTT
TRBD1 | TRBJ1-1 | TRBV4-1 | NA | CASSPGGDTEAFF | TGCGCCAGCAGCCCAGGGGGGGACACTGAAGCTTTCTTT
NA | TRBJ1-5 | TRBV27 | NA | CASSFGSTQPQHF | TGTGCCAGCAGTTTCGGCAGCACCCAGCCCCAGCATTTT
NA | TRBJ1-4 | TRBV13 | NA | CASSLGQNEKLFF | TGTGCCAGCAGCTTAGGACAGAATGAAAAACTGTTTTTT
NA | TRBJ1-1 | TRBV19 | few | CASGNTEAFF | TGTGCCAGTGGGAACACTGAAGCTTTCTTT
TRBD2 | TRBJ2-1 | TRBV10-3 | NA | CAISELPLQREWNEQFF | TGTGCCATCAGTGAGCTCCCGTTACAGCGGGAGTGGAATGAGCAGTTCTTC
TRBD2 | TRBJ2-5 | TRBV9 | NA | CASSVGTSGRETQYF | TGTGCCAGCAGCGTAGGGACTAGCGGGAGAGAGACCCAGTACTTC
TRBD1 | TRBJ2-7 | TRBV27 | NA | CASGTGGSEQYF | TGTGCCAGCGGTACAGGGGGGTCCGAGCAGTACTTC
TRBD2 | TRBJ2-2 | TRBV18 | NA | CASHSTERLRGGISKNTGELFF | TGTGCCAGCCACTCCACCGAGAGATTACGCGGGGGGATCTCAAAGAACACCGGGGAGCTGTTTTTT
TRBD1 | TRBJ2-7 | TRBV6-5 | NA | CASSLLGQGLYEQYF | TGTGCCAGCAGCCTCTTGGGACAGGGTCTATACGAGCAGTACTTC
TRBD2 | TRBJ2-7 | TRBV2 | NA | CASSGLAGYEQYF | TGTGCCAGCAGCGGACTAGCGGGCTACGAGCAGTACTTC
NA | TRBJ2-7 | TRBV2 | NA | CASSLSYEQYF | TGTGCCAGCAGTCTAAGCTACGAGCAGTACTTC
NA | TRBJ2-3 | TRBV7-8 | NA | CASSTGPYTDTQYF | TGTGCCAGCAGCACCGGGCCATACACAGATACGCAGTATTTT
NA | TRBJ1-2 | TRBV29-1 | NA | CSVEPIRAETIGYTF | TGCAGCGTTGAACCGATTCGGGCCGAGACGATCGGCTACACCTTC